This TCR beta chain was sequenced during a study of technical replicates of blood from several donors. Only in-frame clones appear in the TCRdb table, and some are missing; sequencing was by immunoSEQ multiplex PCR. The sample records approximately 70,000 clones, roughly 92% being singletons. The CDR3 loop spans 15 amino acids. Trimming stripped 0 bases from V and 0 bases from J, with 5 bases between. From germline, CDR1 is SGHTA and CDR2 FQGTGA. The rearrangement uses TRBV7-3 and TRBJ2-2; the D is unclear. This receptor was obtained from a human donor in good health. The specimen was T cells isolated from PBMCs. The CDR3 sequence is CASSLTSSNTGELFF. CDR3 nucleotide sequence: TGTGCCAGCAGCTTAACTTCCTCGAACACCGGGGAGCTGTTTTTT.